This T cell receptor beta chain was obtained from a study of memory CD8 T cells in hepatitis C reinfection. Study-level information: Reinfection meant HCV RNA positivity after two negatives ≥60 days apart. Late/post reinfection sampling occurred 12 to 24 weeks after detected reinfection.

Findings and caveats of the study: Conclusions on public clonotypes and secondary clearance were not definitive with about 5 donors.

Time point defined: late/post reinfection, 12 to 24 weeks after detection. TCR sequencing was done directly ex vivo on sorted cells, without expansion in vitro. A couple of donors provided sorted CD3+ CD8+ CD45RO- naive CD8 T cells at all three reinfection time points. Sequencing was performed with immunoSEQ multiplex PCR; in TCRdb, only in-frame clones are kept and a portion is missing. The data contain about 50,000 clones, roughly 89% of them singletons. From germline, CDR1 is SGHKS and CDR2 YYEKEE (reference sequence). The CDR3 is 16 amino acids. V dropped 2 bases and J dropped 4; count of bases not matched to a gene: 8. Concerning this clone: What it recognizes is unknown.

The receptor's source is a man aged 18 to 29 with hepatitis C virus infection. The gene calls are TRBV5-5 and TRBJ2-3; the match to TRBD1 covers 9 bases. Source material: naive CD8+ T cells sorted from blood. CDR3 nucleotides: TGTGCCAGCAGCTTCCGACAGGGGGACATTGCAGATACGCAGTATTTT. This encodes CASSFRQGDIADTQYF.